Below, one TCR beta chain is given with its context. Sequence at one end of the junction differs from germline and may be a read error. The germline V gene encodes CDR1 SGHTA and CDR2 FQGNSA. The CDR3 covers 14 residues. After constant-region reverse-primer amplification, full-length variable regions underwent semi-nested PCR with Nested Universal Primer A. TCRdb re-derived calls from the 5' RACE reads in MiXCR, one entry per CDR3 protein. The sample holds roughly 64,000 distinct CDR3 sequences, around a fifth seen once. Material: memory CD4+ T cells sorted from a lymph node. Subset given: memory CD4+ T cells, CD4+CD45RO+CD25-. The rearrangement uses TRBV7-2 and TRBJ1-3, with a tentative D call TRBD1 (6 bases). This receptor was taken from a female donor with breast cancer. CDR3 bases: TGTGCCAGCAGTCCTCGGGGGCTTGGAAACACCAAATATTTT. As protein: CASSPRGLGNTKYF.